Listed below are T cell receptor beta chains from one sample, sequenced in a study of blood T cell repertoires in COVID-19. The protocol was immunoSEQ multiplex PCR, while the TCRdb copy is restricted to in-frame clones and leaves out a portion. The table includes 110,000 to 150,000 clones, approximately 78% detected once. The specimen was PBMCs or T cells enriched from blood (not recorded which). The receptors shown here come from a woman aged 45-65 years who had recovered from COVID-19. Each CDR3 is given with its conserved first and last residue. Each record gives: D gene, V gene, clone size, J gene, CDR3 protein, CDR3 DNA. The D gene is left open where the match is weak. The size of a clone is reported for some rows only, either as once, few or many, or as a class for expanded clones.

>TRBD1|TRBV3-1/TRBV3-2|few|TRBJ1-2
CASSQDLRTGISGYTF
TGTGCCAGCAGCCAAGATCTTCGGACAGGGATAAGTGGCTACACCTTC
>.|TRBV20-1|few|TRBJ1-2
CSASVSPDYGYTF
TGCAGTGCTAGTGTCAGTCCAGACTATGGCTACACCTTC
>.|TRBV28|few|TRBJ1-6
CASSVQGVSYNSPLHF
TGTGCCAGCAGTGTACAGGGAGTTTCCTATAATTCACCCCTCCACTTT
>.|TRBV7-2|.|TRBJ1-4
CASSTQTGRTNEKLFF
TGTGCCAGCAGCACGCAGACAGGAAGGACTAATGAAAAACTGTTTTTT
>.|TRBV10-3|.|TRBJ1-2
CAISESTYGYTF
TGTGCCATCAGTGAGTCGACATATGGCTACACCTTC
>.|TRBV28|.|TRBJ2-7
CASSRPGTRSYEQYF
TGTGCCAGCAGCCGCCCCGGGACACGTTCCTACGAGCAGTACTTC
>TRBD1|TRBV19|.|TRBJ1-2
CASSMEDRGYYGYTF
TGTGCCAGTAGTATGGAGGACAGGGGGTACTATGGCTACACCTTC
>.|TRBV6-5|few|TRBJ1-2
CASSYSKGDYGYTF
TGTGCCAGCAGTTACTCGAAGGGGGACTATGGCTACACCTTC
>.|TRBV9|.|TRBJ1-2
CASSVGGDGYTF
TGTGCCAGCAGCGTAGGAGGAGATGGCTACACCTTC
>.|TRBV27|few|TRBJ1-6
CASSLSGRSDSPLHF
TGTGCCAGCAGTTTATCGGGCAGATCTGATTCACCCCTCCACTTT
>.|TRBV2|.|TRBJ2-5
CASSVGLGETQYF
TGTGCCAGCAGTGTAGGACTTGGGGAGACCCAGTACTTC
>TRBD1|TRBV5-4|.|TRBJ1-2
CASSFPPGQGDYGYTF
TGTGCCAGCAGCTTCCCCCCCGGACAGGGGGACTATGGCTACACCTTC
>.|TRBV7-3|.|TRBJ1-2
CASSPGMGRGFGYTF
TGTGCCAGCAGCCCGGGAATGGGCAGGGGTTTTGGCTACACCTTC
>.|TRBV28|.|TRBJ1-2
CASYEQYGYTF
TGTGCCAGCTATGAACAGTATGGCTACACCTTC
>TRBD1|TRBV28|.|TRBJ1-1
CASRLGQQNTEAFF
TGTGCCAGCAGGCTGGGACAGCAGAACACTGAAGCTTTCTTT
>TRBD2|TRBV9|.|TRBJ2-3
CASSAYPTSGVGTDTQYF
TGTGCCAGCAGCGCCTATCCGACTAGCGGAGTTGGCACAGATACGCAGTATTTT
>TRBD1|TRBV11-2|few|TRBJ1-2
CASSPGQGAYGYTF
TGTGCCAGCAGCCCGGGACAGGGGGCGTATGGCTACACCTTC
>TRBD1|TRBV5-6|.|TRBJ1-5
CASSLELGQEDF
TGTGCCAGCAGCTTGGAACTGGGACAGGAGGATTTT
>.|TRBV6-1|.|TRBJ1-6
CASSESGPNSPLHF
TGTGCCAGCAGTGAATCAGGGCCTAATTCACCCCTCCACTTT
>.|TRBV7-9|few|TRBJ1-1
CASSLGRQGNTEAFF
TGTGCCAGCAGCTTAGGGCGGCAGGGGAACACTGAAGCTTTCTTT
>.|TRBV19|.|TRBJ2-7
CASSISDGFYEQYF
TGTGCCAGTAGTATTAGCGACGGATTCTACGAGCAGTACTTC
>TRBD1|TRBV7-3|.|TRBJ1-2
CASSLKGQGEYGYTF
TGTGCCAGCAGCTTAAAGGGGCAGGGGGAGTATGGCTACACCTTC
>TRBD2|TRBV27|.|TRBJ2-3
CASSYERGGDTQYF
TGTGCCAGCAGTTACGAGCGGGGGGGTGATACGCAGTATTTT
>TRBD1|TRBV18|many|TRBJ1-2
CASSPGTEYGYTF
TGTGCCAGCTCACCAGGGACAGAGTATGGCTACACCTTC
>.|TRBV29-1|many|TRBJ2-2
CSGRRDNTGELFF
TGCAGCGGCCGGCGGGACAACACCGGGGAGCTGTTTTTT
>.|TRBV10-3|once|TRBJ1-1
CAISAAGRGNTEAFF
TGTGCCATCAGTGCGGCCGGACGGGGGAACACTGAAGCTTTCTTT
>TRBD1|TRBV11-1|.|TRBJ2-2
CASSLGQMNTGELFF
TGTGCCAGCAGCCTGGGACAGATGAACACCGGGGAGCTGTTTTTT
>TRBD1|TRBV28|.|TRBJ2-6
CASSFLSGQILSGANVLTF
TGTGCCAGCAGTTTTTTGTCGGGACAGATCCTCTCTGGGGCCAACGTCCTGACTTTC
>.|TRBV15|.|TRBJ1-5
CATTTTDQPQHF
TGTGCCACAACGACTACAGATCAGCCCCAGCATTTT
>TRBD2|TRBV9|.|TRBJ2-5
CASSPTGLGETQYF
TGTGCCAGCAGCCCGACGGGACTAGGAGAGACCCAGTACTTC
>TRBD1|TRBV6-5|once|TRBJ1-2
CASSPGTGGGYGYTF
TGTGCCAGCAGTCCTGGGACAGGTGGGGGGTATGGCTACACCTTC
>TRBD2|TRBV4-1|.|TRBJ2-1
CASSQELAGGTNEQFF
TGCGCCAGCAGCCAAGAGCTAGCGGGGGGGACCAATGAGCAGTTCTTC
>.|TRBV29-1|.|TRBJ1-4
CSVEAGNEKLFF
TGCAGCGTTGAGGCGGGAAATGAAAAACTGTTTTTT
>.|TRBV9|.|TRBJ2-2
CASSVDWTLNTGELFF
TGTGCCAGCAGCGTAGATTGGACACTGAACACCGGGGAGCTGTTTTTT
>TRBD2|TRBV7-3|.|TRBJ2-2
CASSTGLAGGELFF
TGTGCCAGCAGTACCGGACTAGCAGGCGGGGAGCTGTTTTTT
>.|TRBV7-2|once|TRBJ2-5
CASSFQGGLQETQYF
TGTGCCAGCAGCTTCCAGGGAGGACTACAAGAGACCCAGTACTTC
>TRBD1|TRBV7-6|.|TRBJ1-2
CASSSGQGVDYGYTF
TGTGCCAGCAGCTCCGGACAGGGAGTTGACTATGGCTACACCTTC
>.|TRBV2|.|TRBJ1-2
CASRSDTDGYTF
TGTGCCAGCAGATCAGACACCGACGGCTACACCTTC
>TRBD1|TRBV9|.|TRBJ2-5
CASSVGGTGGETQYF
TGTGCCAGCAGCGTAGGTGGGACAGGGGGCGAGACCCAGTACTTC
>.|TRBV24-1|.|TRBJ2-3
CATSDLGAGPSTDTQYF
TGTGCCACCAGTGATTTGGGTGCGGGGCCAAGCACAGATACGCAGTATTTT
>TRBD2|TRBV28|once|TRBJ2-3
CASRRGGTTDTQYF
TGTGCCAGCAGGCGCGGGGGGACCACAGATACGCAGTATTTT
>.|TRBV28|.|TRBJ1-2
CASSITGFQNYGYTF
TGTGCCAGCAGTATCACGGGGTTCCAGAACTATGGCTACACCTTC
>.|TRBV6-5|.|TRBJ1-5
CASSYIGQNQPQHF
TGTGCCAGCAGTTACATCGGACAAAACCAGCCCCAGCATTTT
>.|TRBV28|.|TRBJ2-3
CASSQGGMVKTDTQYF
TGTGCCAGCAGTCAGGGTGGGATGGTGAAAACAGATACGCAGTATTTT
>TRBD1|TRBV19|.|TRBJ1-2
CASSAGTGGSWGYTF
TGTGCCAGTAGTGCTGGGACAGGGGGAAGTTGGGGCTACACCTTC
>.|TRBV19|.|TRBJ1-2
CASSINGGASYGYTF
TGTGCCAGTAGTATTAACGGTGGGGCGTCCTATGGCTACACCTTC
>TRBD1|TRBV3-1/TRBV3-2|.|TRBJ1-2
CASSLRPGTGDYGYTF
TGTGCCAGCAGCCTCCGACCCGGGACAGGGGACTATGGCTACACCTTC
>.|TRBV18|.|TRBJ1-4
CASSQEQGSEKLFF
TGTGCCAGCTCTCAAGAACAGGGTAGTGAAAAACTGTTTTTT
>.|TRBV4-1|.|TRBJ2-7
CASSQDPNGGTYEQYF
TGCGCCAGCAGCCAAGATCCAAATGGGGGCACCTACGAGCAGTACTTC
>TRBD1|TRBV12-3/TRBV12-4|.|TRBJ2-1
CASSRDSYNEQFF
TGTGCCAGCAGCAGGGACAGCTACAATGAGCAGTTCTTC
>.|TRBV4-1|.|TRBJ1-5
CASSQATVNQPQHF
TGCGCCAGCAGCCAAGCAACGGTAAATCAGCCCCAGCATTTT
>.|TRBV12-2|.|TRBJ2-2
CASRLAPPDSRTGELFF
TGTGCAAGTCGCTTAGCCCCTCCCGACAGTAGGACCGGGGAGCTGTTTTTT
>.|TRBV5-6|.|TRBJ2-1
CASSPGGPLVDEQFF
TGTGCCAGCAGCCCGGGGGGCCCCCTTGTTGATGAGCAGTTCTTC
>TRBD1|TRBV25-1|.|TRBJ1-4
CASSVPGQGVEKLFF
TGTGCCAGCAGTGTCCCGGGACAGGGGGTTGAAAAACTGTTTTTT
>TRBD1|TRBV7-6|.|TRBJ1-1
CASSFQGDTEAFF
TGTGCCAGCAGCTTTCAGGGGGACACTGAAGCTTTCTTT
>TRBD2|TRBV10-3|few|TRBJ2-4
CAISPAGRVQYF
TGTGCCATCAGCCCGGCAGGGAGGGTTCAGTACTTC
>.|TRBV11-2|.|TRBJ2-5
CASSFDRETQYF
TGTGCCAGCAGCTTCGACAGGGAGACCCAGTACTTC
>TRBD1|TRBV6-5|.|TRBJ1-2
CASSYSGQGTNYGYTF
TGTGCCAGCAGTTATTCCGGACAGGGCACTAACTATGGCTACACCTTC
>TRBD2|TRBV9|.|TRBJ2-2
CASSPLPAAGDTGELFF
TGTGCCAGCAGTCCCCTTCCGGCGGCGGGGGACACCGGGGAGCTGTTTTTT